This T cell receptor beta chain was observed in a study of shared clonotypes between healthy human individuals. On this clone itself: Its specificity is not known.

General study findings and limits: Naive subsets typically showed greater estimated richness than memory subsets.

Donors, healthy HIV-negative adults, lacked recent acute infections or vaccinations. The CDR3 runs to 14 residues. The V and J ends lost 0 bases and 5 bases respectively, with 7 bases between them. Germline CDR1 MNHEY, CDR2 SVGAGI. Here immunoSEQ multiplex PCR was the method, and the copy in TCRdb shows in-frame clones only, minus some. Seen here are some 1.5 million clones, about 96% observed once, and the top ten hold roughly 1.2%. The chain recombines TRBV6-5 with TRBJ2-2; D not certain. Sequenced sample: naive CD4+ T cells sorted from blood. The subset here: CD45RA+ positively selected. The clonotype comes from a man aged 25-45 years in good health. CDR3 in DNA: TGTGCCAGCAGTTACTCGACAAAGACCGGGGAGCTGTTTTTT. Protein: CASSYSTKTGELFF.